This entry lists 5 T cell receptor beta chains sequenced from one sample in a study of T-cell reconstitution after alpha-beta-depleted transplantation in children. Unique molecular identifiers were incorporated into the prepared TCRbeta library. Via MiXCR, TCRdb re-called the PCR reads, giving one row per CDR3 protein. The table includes just under 350,000 distinct CDR3 sequences, around 15% detected once. This sample comprised PBMCs, mostly from graft donor cells, obtained 360 days after TCRalphabeta/CD19-depleted stem cell transplant. Receptors were obtained from a male patient between 2 and 15 years old who had a stem cell transplant for acute lymphoblastic leukemia, so the T cells may come from the graft donor.

This clonotype was observed at least ten times. In nucleotides, the CDR3 is TGTGCCAGCAGTGAAACAGCTAGCGGAGGATTCTACAATGAGCAGTTCTTC. Residues: CASSETASGGFYNEQFF. J is TRBJ2-1 and V is TRBV25-1; TRBD2 aligns across 7 bases. V lost 2 bases and J lost 3; bases outside the gene matches: 10. The CDR3 length is 17 residues. Germline values: CDR1 MGHDK, CDR2 SYGVNS.

This clonotype was detected a few times. The rearrangement links TRBV4-2 to TRBJ2-7, with D uncertain. Germline CDR1 and CDR2: LGHNA and YNFKEQ. The V and J ends lost 4 bases and 3 bases respectively, with 13 bases between them. The CDR3 has 14 amino acids. CDR3 region: CASSPRSTDYEQYF. In nucleotides, the CDR3 is TGTGCCAGCAGCCCCCGGAGTACGGACTACGAGCAGTACTTC.

This chain joins TRBV4-1 and TRBJ2-3; 7 nucleotides agree with TRBD1. J lost 6 bases, V lost 1 base, and 16 bases had no gene match. The CDR3 runs 18 residues. Looked up from germline, CDR1 is MGHRA and CDR2 is YSYEKL. The CDR3 coding sequence is TGCGCCAGCAGCCAAGCACGGACAGGCCTCCTCACGGGGGATACGCAGTATTTT. Translated: CASSQARTGLLTGDTQYF.

This clonotype was found many times. V usage is TRBV7-2 and J usage is TRBJ1-5; 9 positions match TRBD1. V lost 3 bases and J lost 7; bases outside the gene matches: 7. CDR1 and CDR2 from the germline V gene are SGHTA and FQGNSA. The length of the CDR3 is 15 residues. CDR3 DNA sequence: TGTGCCAGCAGCTTGCGGACAGGGGAGGGGCAGCCCCAGCATTTT. Its translation: CASSLRTGEGQPQHF.

V and J are TRBV4-1 and TRBJ2-2; 9 nucleotides match TRBD1. The V gene end was trimmed by 4 bases and the J gene end by 3 bases; junction bases not matched to a gene: 6. Germline assignment: CDR1 MGHRA and CDR2 YSYEKL. This CDR3 is 16 amino acids long. CDR3: CASSPGQGSYTGELFF. DNA of the CDR3: TGCGCCAGCAGCCCTGGACAGGGGTCATACACCGGGGAGCTGTTTTTT.